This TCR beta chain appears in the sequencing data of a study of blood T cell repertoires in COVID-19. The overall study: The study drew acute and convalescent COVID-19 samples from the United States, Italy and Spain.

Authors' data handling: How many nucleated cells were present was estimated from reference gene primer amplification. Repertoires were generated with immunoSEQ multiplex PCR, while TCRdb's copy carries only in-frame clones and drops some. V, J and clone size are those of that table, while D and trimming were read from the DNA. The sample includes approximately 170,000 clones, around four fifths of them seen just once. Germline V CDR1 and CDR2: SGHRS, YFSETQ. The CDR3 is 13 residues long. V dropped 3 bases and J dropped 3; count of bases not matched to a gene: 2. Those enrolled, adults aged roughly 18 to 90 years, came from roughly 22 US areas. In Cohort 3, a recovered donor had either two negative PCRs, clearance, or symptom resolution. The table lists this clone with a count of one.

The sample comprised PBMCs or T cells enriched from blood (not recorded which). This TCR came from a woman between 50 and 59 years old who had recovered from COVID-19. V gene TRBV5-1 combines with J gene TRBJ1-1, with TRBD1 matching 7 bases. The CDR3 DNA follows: TGCGCCAGCAGCTCTGGACAGGACACTGAAGCTTTCTTT. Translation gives CASSSGQDTEAFF.